The 9 T cell receptor beta chains below come from one sample, sequenced in a study of blood T cell repertoires in COVID-19. Some clones are missing from TCRdb's copy, which holds only in-frame ones; the method was immunoSEQ multiplex PCR. The sample holds about 230,000 clones, around nine tenths seen once. Sequences were obtained from PBMCs or T cells enriched from blood (not recorded which). Source of these receptors: a woman under 40 with acute COVID-19.

The chain employs TRBV9 and TRBJ2-1; TRBD1 matches at 8 bases. There are 13 residues in the CDR3. J was trimmed by 7 bases and V by 3 bases; bases with no gene match: 3. CDR1 is SGDLS and CDR2 is YYNGEE in the germline V gene. In DNA, the CDR3 is TGTGCCAGCAGCGAAACAGGGGGGAATGAGCAGTTCTTC. Translated, it gives CASSETGGNEQFF. Looking up the rest from reference TRBV9 and TRBJ2-1 gives the full variable domain: DSGVTQTPKHLITATGQRVTLRCSPRSGDLSVYWYQQSLDQGLQFLIQYYNGEERAKGNILERFSAQQFPDLHSELNLSSLELGDSALYFCASSETGGNEQFFGPGTRLTVL.

This rearrangement joins TRBV6-5 to TRBJ1-2; 7 positions match TRBD1. V lost 1 base and J lost 8; bases outside the gene matches: 7. The germline CDR1 and CDR2 sequences are MNHEY and SVGAGI. The CDR3 length is 14 residues. CDR3 DNA: TGTGCCAGCAGTTACTTACAGGGGATGTTAGGCTACACCTTC. Amino acids: CASSYLQGMLGYTF.

The chain carries TRBV11-2 and TRBJ2-7, with 11 bases identical to TRBD2. The J segment lost 4 bases and the V segment lost 4 bases, leaving 15 bases of the junction unmatched. The CDR3 spans 18 residues. Germline V gene sequence: CDR1 SGHAT, CDR2 FQNNGV. CDR3 protein: CASSSRPLAGGPAYEQYF. CDR3 DNA: TGTGCCAGCAGCTCCAGACCCCTAGCGGGGGGCCCTGCTTACGAGCAGTACTTC.

This chain links TRBV5-8 with TRBJ2-1; 11 bases match TRBD1. The CDR3 loop spans 14 amino acids. The V gene's germline CDR1 is SGHTS and CDR2 YDEGEE. Unmatched junction bases numbered 6, after V lost 4 bases and J lost 9 bases. DNA for the CDR3: TGTGCCAGCAGCCAAGGACAGGGGGCGGTTGAGCAGTTCTTC. This encodes CASSQGQGAVEQFF.

This chain uses TRBV28 with TRBJ1-4, with TRBD1 as a possible D gene (6 bases). Germline V gene data show CDR1 as MDHEN and CDR2 as SYDVKM. The V end lost 6 bases, the J end lost 5 bases, and 19 bases lay between the germline ends. CDR3 length: 16 residues. The CDR3 DNA follows: TGTGCCAGCAGGCGCCATTTGGGACAAGGAAATGAAAAACTGTTTTTT. The encoded protein is CASRRHLGQGNEKLFF.

The chain uses TRBV12-2 and TRBJ1-2. TRBV12-2 is classified as a pseudogene. There are 12 residues in the CDR3. The CDR3 region has the DNA TGTGCAAGTTCGGGGGAGAGGTATGGCTACACCTTC. Translated: CASSGERYGYTF.

V usage is TRBV7-2 and J usage is TRBJ1-2; D is perhaps TRBD1 (5 bases). The CDR3 has 15 residues. The V and J ends lost 2 bases and 3 bases respectively, with 13 bases between them. The germline V gene encodes CDR1 SGHTA and CDR2 FQGNSA. The CDR3 nucleotides are TGTGCCAGCAGCTTACAGGGTTTTCGGGACTATGGCTACACCTTC. Translated, it gives CASSLQGFRDYGYTF.

The chain has TRBV4-2 and TRBJ2-3, with 9 bases identical to TRBD1. V was clipped by 3 bases and J by 0 bases; unmatched bases: 4. Germline-derived CDR1 and CDR2 are LGHNA and YNFKEQ. The CDR3 totals 16 residues. CDR3 bases: TGTGCCAGCAGCCAGGCGGGACAGGGTAGCACAGATACGCAGTATTTT. Its protein product is CASSQAGQGSTDTQYF.

J is TRBJ1-2 and V is TRBV7-2, with D maybe TRBD1 (6 bases). CDR3 length equals 13 residues. Trimming left V 5 bases short and J 1 base short, with 8 bases between. In germline, CDR1 is SGHTA, CDR2 FQGNSA. The CDR3 spells CASSTDSNYGYTF. CDR3 sequence (DNA): TGTGCCAGCAGCACGGACAGTAACTATGGCTACACCTTC. The variable domain in full, completed from reference TRBV7-2 and TRBJ1-2, reads GAGVSQSPSNKVTEKGKDVELRCDPISGHTALYWYRQSLGQGLEFLIYFQGNSAPDKSGLPSDRFSAERTGGSVSTLTIQRTQQEDSAVYLCASSTDSNYGYTFGSGTRLTVV.